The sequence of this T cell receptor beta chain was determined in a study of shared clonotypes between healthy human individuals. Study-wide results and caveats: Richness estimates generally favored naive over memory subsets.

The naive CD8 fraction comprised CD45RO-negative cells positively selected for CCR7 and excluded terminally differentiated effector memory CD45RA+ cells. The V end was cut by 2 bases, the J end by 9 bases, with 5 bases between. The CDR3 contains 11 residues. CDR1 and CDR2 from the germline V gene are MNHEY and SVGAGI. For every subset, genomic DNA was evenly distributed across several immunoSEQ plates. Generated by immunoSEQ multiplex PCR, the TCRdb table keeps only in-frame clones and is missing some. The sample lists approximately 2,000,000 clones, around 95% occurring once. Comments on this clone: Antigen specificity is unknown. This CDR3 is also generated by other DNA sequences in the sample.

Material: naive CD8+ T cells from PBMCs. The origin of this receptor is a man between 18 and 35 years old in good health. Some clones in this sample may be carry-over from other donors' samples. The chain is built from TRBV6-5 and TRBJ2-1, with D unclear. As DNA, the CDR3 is TGTGCCAGCAGTTACGGACGTGAGCAGTTCTTC. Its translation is CASSYGREQFF.